This T cell receptor beta chain is from a study of radiation and T cells in renal cell carcinoma. Libraries were prepared by immunoSEQ multiplex PCR; TCRdb keeps only in-frame clonotypes and omits some of them. The sample contains 150,000 or so clones, about 88% of which appear only once. The CDR3 covers 16 residues. V was pared by 3 bases and J by 8 bases, with 20 bases between. CDR1 and CDR2 from the germline V gene are LGHNA and YNFKEQ. The time point here: baseline pretreatment blood. Treatment described: 15 Gy SBRT to primary tumor, nephrectomy 4 weeks later. The patient's renal cell carcinoma had clear cell pathology.

The J gene is TRBJ2-1, the V gene TRBV4-2; D may match TRBD1 or TRBD2 (5 bases each). The specimen comprised blood, sampled from a patient whose treatment included radiotherapy and nephrectomy. This clonotype originated in a woman aged 45-60 years with renal cell carcinoma. Written as DNA, the CDR3 is TGTGCCAGCAGCCAGCTCCGGGACCCGGGTAGGGATGAGCAGTTCTTC. This codes for CASSQLRDPGRDEQFF.